Presented here are 5 T cell receptor beta chains from one specimen sequenced in a study of PD-1 blockade in classical Hodgkin lymphoma. Libraries were prepared by immunoSEQ multiplex PCR; TCRdb keeps only in-frame clonotypes and omits some of them. The sample contains about 13,000 clones, roughly 83% of which appear only once. This sample's time point: cycle 4 day 1 (C4D1), after less than seven weeks of nivolumab. Each patient's relapse followed autologous stem cell transplantation, and brentuximab vedotin exposure varied. Thawed PBMCs underwent magnetic negative selection to yield purified CD4+ T cells. This material consisted of CD4+ T cells from blood, taken before the fourth cycle of nivolumab. The source of these receptors is a human donor with classical Hodgkin lymphoma.

V is TRBV10-3 and J is TRBJ2-6; D could derive from TRBD1 or TRBD2 (6 bases each). CDR1 and CDR2 from the germline V gene are ENHRY and SYGVKD. V was pared by 7 bases and J by 4 bases, with 8 bases between. The CDR3 has 13 amino acids. CDR3 loop: CAITGAGANVLTF. CDR3 nucleotides: TGTGCCATCACGGGGGCCGGGGCCAACGTCCTGACTTTC.

V and J are TRBV5-5 and TRBJ1-2; no reliable D call. Germline CDR1 SGHKS, CDR2 YYEKEE (reference sequence). CDR3 length: 14 amino acids. V lost 0 bases, J lost 2 bases, and 8 bases lay in between. The CDR3 region has the DNA TGTGCCAGCAGCTTGGGACGTTCCAACTATGGCTACACCTTC. It translates to CASSLGRSNYGYTF. Full variable domain (rest looked up from reference TRBV5-5 and TRBJ1-2): DAGVTQSPTHLIKTRGQQVTLRCSPISGHKSVSWYQQVLGQGPQFIFQYYEKEERGRGNFPDRFSARQFPNYSSELNVNALLLGDSALYLCASSLGRSNYGYTFGSGTRLTVV.

J is TRBJ1-1 and V is TRBV5-4; TRBD1 matches 8 bases. Germline V CDR1 and CDR2: SGHNT, YYREEE (reference sequence). The J segment lost 0 bases and the V segment lost 4 bases, leaving 2 bases of the junction unmatched. The CDR3 extends over 14 amino acids. The chain's CDR3 is CASSPGGLNTEAFF. CDR3 nucleotides: TGTGCCAGCAGCCCAGGGGGCCTGAACACTGAAGCTTTCTTT.

V usage is TRBV7-9 and J usage is TRBJ2-2, with 10 positions matching TRBD1. Germline CDR1 SEHNR, CDR2 FQNEAQ (reference sequence). The trim removed 5 bases at V and 1 base at J, leaving 13 bases unmatched. This CDR3 contains 19 residues. The CDR3 DNA sequence: TGTGCCAGCAGCCCGAGGACAGGGGGAAAAGGGGTGAACACCGGGGAGCTGTTTTTT. Its protein product is CASSPRTGGKGVNTGELFF.

The V gene is TRBV6-6, the J gene TRBJ1-1; 10 positions match TRBD1. CDR1 MNHNY and CDR2 SVGAGI come from the germline V gene (reference sequence). This CDR3 is 15 amino acids long. V gave up 4 bases and J gave up 5 bases; unmatched junction bases: 7. CDR3 DNA: TGTGCCAGCAGTTTGCGGACAGGGGGTGAGACTGAAGCTTTCTTT. Translating it yields CASSLRTGGETEAFF.